This T cell receptor beta chain is drawn from a study of control samples from healthy donors and cancer patients. The CDR3 is 15 amino acids. Germline lookup yields CDR1 LNHNV and CDR2 YYDKDF (reference sequence). The V gene end was trimmed by 5 bases and the J gene end by 4 bases; junction bases not matched to a gene: 9. This clone was counted a single time. Assay used: immunoSEQ multiplex PCR; TCRdb lists only in-frame clones, some missing. This sample has approximately 130,000 clones; around 90% occur once, and the top ten carry about two fifths. The clonotype was recovered from a man aged 50-59 years in good health. The sequenced sample consisted of blood. J is TRBJ2-7 and V is TRBV15; TRBD2 matches at 9 bases. The DNA for the CDR3 is TGTGCCACCAGCCCCAGCGGGGGGACAAGATACGAGCAGTACTTC. This translates into CATSPSGGTRYEQYF.